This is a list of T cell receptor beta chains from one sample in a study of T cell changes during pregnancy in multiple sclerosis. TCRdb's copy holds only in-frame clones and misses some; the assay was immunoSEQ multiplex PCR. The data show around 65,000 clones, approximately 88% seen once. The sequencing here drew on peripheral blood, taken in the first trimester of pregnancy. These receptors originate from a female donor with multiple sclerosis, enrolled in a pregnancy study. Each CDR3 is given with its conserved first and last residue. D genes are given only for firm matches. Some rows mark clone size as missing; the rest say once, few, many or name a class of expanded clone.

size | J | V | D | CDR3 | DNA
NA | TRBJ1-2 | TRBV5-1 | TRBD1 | CASSPGQGLGYTF | TGCGCCAGCAGCCCGGGACAGGGCCTGGGCTACACCTTC
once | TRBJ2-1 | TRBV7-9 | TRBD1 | CASSKKTGNYYNEQFF | TGTGCCAGCAGCAAGAAGACAGGGAACTATTACAATGAGCAGTTCTTC
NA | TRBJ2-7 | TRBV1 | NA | CTSSQRLAGGRHEQYF | TGCACCAGCAGCCAACGACTAGCGGGAGGGAGACACGAGCAGTACTTC
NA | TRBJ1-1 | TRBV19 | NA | CASSIGNLGNTEAFF | TGTGCCAGTAGTATAGGCAACCTAGGGAACACTGAAGCTTTCTTT
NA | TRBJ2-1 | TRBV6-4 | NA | CASSQGLGNNEQFF | TGTGCCAGCAGCCAGGGATTAGGGAACAATGAGCAGTTCTTC
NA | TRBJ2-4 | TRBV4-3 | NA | CASSQELGRLAKNIQYF | TGCGCCAGCAGCCAAGAATTAGGGAGACTAGCCAAAAACATTCAGTACTTC
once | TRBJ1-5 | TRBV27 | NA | CASREGVLSNQPQHF | TGTGCCAGCAGGGAAGGGGTCCTTAGCAATCAGCCCCAGCATTTT
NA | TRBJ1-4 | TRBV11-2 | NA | CASSSPSGANEKLFF | TGTGCCAGCAGCTCCCCGAGCGGAGCTAATGAAAAACTGTTTTTT
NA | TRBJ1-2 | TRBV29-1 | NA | CSVEEEGSLPSGYTF | TGCAGCGTTGAAGAAGAGGGCAGTCTCCCCTCTGGCTACACCTTC
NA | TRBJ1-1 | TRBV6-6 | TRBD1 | CASSGRQGQNTEAFF | TGTGCCAGCAGTGGCCGACAGGGCCAGAACACTGAAGCTTTCTTT
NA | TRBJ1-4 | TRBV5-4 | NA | CASSSTDSNEKLFF | TGTGCCAGCAGCTCGACGGACAGTAATGAAAAACTGTTTTTT
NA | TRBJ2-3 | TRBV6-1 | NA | CASSEGGTDTDTQYF | TGTGCCAGCAGCGAAGGGGGGACAGACACAGATACGCAGTATTTT
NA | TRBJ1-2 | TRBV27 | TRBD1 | CASRIRGTGGDYGYTF | TGTGCCAGCAGAATCCGGGGGACAGGGGGCGACTATGGCTACACCTTC
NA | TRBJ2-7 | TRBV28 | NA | CASSLWEGRDGDYEQYF | TGTGCCAGCAGTTTATGGGAGGGACGAGACGGAGACTACGAGCAGTACTTC
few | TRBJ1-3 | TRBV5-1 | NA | CASSLTGDTSGNTIYF | TGCGCCAGCAGCTTAACCGGGGACACCTCTGGAAACACCATATATTTT
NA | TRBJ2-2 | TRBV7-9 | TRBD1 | CAIPNRGETGELFF | TGTGCCATTCCCAACAGGGGCGAGACCGGGGAGCTGTTTTTT
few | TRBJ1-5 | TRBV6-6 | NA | CASRDRDQPQHF | TGTGCCAGCAGAGACAGAGATCAGCCCCAGCATTTT
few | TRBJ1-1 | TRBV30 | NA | CAWSVKVSSGTEAFF | TGTGCCTGGAGTGTAAAGGTCAGTTCGGGCACTGAAGCTTTCTTT
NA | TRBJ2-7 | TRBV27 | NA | CASSFIEVLGEQYF | TGTGCCAGCAGTTTTATCGAGGTTCTAGGCGAGCAGTACTTC